This TCR beta chain was recovered during a study of blood T cell repertoires in COVID-19. Background on the study: Spain, Italy and the United States supplied samples that represented acute and convalescent COVID-19.

The CDR3 runs 15 residues. The germline V gene has CDR1 KGHSH and CDR2 LQKENI. With 4 bases removed from V and 4 bases from J, the gap between germline ends came to 16 bases. Per the authors' pipeline: Using reference gene primer amplification, nucleated cell counts were estimated. Method: immunoSEQ multiplex PCR; TCRdb's copy keeps in-frame clones and lacks some. Clone size and V and J calls were adopted from that table, with D and trimming inferred from the DNA. The sample consists of a few hundred thousand clones, about 80% of them appearing once. Specimen: peripheral blood. The receptor was derived from a woman of 80 years or more with acute or convalescent COVID-19. This chain joins TRBV18 and TRBJ1-1; TRBD1 is a possible D gene (5 bases). The CDR3 DNA follows: TGTGCCAGCTCACAAGGAGGGACGTGGAGCACTGAAGCTTTCTTT. Residues: CASSQGGTWSTEAFF.